This TCR beta chain was documented in a study of T cell responses to AZD1222 COVID-19 vaccine. The study, taken as a whole, reports: Among vaccine-associated CD4 TCRs, coverage spanned spike, with dominance at 160-218 and 743-854. Donors skewed white British and female; clonal diversity was possibly underestimated. Reportedly, nearly half of unique spike TCRs recognized epitopes outside B.1.351/B.1.1.7 mutations.

The germline V gene encodes CDR1 LGHDT and CDR2 YNNKEL (reference sequence). V was trimmed by 1 base and J by 6 bases, leaving 9 bases between them. This CDR3 comprises 13 residues. In regard to this clone: What it binds is unknown.

Produced via immunoSEQ multiplex PCR; TCRdb's table is partial and in-frame only. The sample holds 150,000 or so clones; around 94% are singletons and the top ten take 2.6%. The origin of this receptor is an adult in good health. The sequencing used peripheral blood, collected on day 0 of AZD1222 vaccination. The chain carries TRBV3-1 (or the pseudogene TRBV3-2) and TRBJ1-1; D is uncertain. In DNA, the CDR3 is TGTGCCAGCAGCCAAGGAGGGTTCGCTGAAGCTTTCTTT. Encoded protein: CASSQGGFAEAFF.